Presented here are 9 T cell receptor beta chains from one specimen sequenced in a study of cytomegalovirus exposure and HLA in healthy donors (TCRdb year 2017). The method behind the library was the immunoSEQ multiplex PCR assay. The multiplex PCR relied on a mix of 60 forward primers for TCR Vbeta segments and 13 reverse primers for TCR Jbeta segments. The table comes from immuneACCESS by way of TCRdb, which keeps in-frame sequences with V and J called. Part of the clones is missing from these tables; in studies checked, under half for an unresolved V gene and the rest for unknown reasons. Present in this sample are 95,000 to 150,000 clones, around three quarters of which were seen just once. The ten largest clones capture about 3.7% of the sample. Sequencing input: PBMCs. These receptors all come from a human donor in good health.

This chain uses TRBV27 with TRBJ2-2; 10 bases agree with TRBD1. Germline V gene sequence: CDR1 MNHEY, CDR2 SMNVEV (reference sequence). V shed 5 bases, J shed 6 bases, and the junction held 6 bases outside the gene matches. CDR3 length: 15 residues. The CDR3 DNA is TGTGCCAGCAGTGACCAAGGGACAGGGGCCGGGGAGCTGTTTTTT. Translation gives CASSDQGTGAGELFF.

The V call is TRBV15, the J call TRBJ1-2; 7 bases align to TRBD1. This CDR3 has 15 residues. Germline CDR1 reads LNHNV; CDR2 reads YYDKDF (reference sequence). V lost 0 bases and J lost 14; bases outside the gene matches: 15. The CDR3 region is CATSRETLVRDSMTF. Written as DNA, the CDR3 is TGTGCCACCAGCAGAGAAACCCTAGTCCGGGACAGCATGACCTTC.

This chain connects TRBV7-9 to TRBJ2-7; D perhaps matches TRBD1 (5 bases). Between the trimmed V and J ends, which lost 2 bases and 5 bases, there was a span of 13 bases. There are 14 residues in the CDR3. From germline, CDR1 is SEHNR and CDR2 FQNEAQ (reference sequence). The CDR3: CASSLLGQLDEQYF. The CDR3 DNA is TGTGCCAGCAGCTTACTAGGACAATTGGACGAGCAGTACTTC. Together with reference TRBV7-9 and TRBJ2-7, the CDR3 gives the full variable domain: DTGVSQNPRHKITKRGQNVTFRCDPISEHNRLYWYRQTLGQGPEFLTYFQNEAQLEKSRLLSDRFSAERPKGSFSTLEIQRTEQGDSAMYLCASSLLGQLDEQYFGPGTRLTVT.

The chain has TRBV7-9 and TRBJ1-5; perhaps TRBD1 as D (6 bases). V was pared by 2 bases and J by 4 bases, with 15 bases between. This CDR3 has 16 amino acids. Germline V gene lookup returns CDR1 SEHNR and CDR2 FQNEAQ (reference sequence). CDR3 nucleotide sequence: TGTGCCAGCAGCTTATTCCCCGACAGGTCGAATCAGCCCCAGCATTTT. Residues: CASSLFPDRSNQPQHF.

This clone was seen once. This rearrangement joins TRBV11-3 to TRBJ2-7, with a possible D match to TRBD1 (5 bases). This CDR3 has 13 amino acids. The V gene's germline CDR1 is SGHNT and CDR2 YENEEA. V was trimmed by 1 base and J by 6 bases, leaving 10 bases between them. The CDR3 loop is CASSLVQGAEQYF. The CDR3 nucleotides read TGTGCCAGCAGCTTAGTCCAGGGTGCCGAGCAGTACTTC.

V is TRBV19 and J is TRBJ2-1; 14 bases line up with TRBD2. The germline gives CDR1 LNHDA, CDR2 SQIVND (reference sequence). This CDR3 has 16 amino acids. J lost 10 bases, V lost 4 bases, and 9 bases had no gene match. The CDR3 protein is CASSTNRLAGGEEQFF. As DNA, the CDR3 is TGTGCCAGTAGTACAAATCGACTAGCGGGAGGGGAGGAGCAGTTCTTC.

The V gene is TRBV6-5, the J gene TRBJ1-1, with TRBD1 identical over 8 bases. CDR3 length equals 13 residues. The V gene's germline CDR1 is MNHEY and CDR2 SVGAGI. J gave up 11 bases and V 0 bases, and 5 bases lay outside the gene matches. The CDR3 here is CASSYSPGGLAFF. The DNA for the CDR3 is TGTGCCAGCAGTTACTCCCCAGGGGGCCTCGCTTTCTTT.

J is TRBJ2-7 and V is TRBV6-1; 7 bases agree with TRBD1. CDR1 is MNHNS, CDR2 SASEGT, per germline. Trimming at V came to 3 bases and at J to 2 bases, leaving 1 base not matched to a gene. The CDR3 has 13 amino acids. CDR3 sequence reads: CASSETGTYEQYF. The CDR3 DNA reads as TGTGCCAGCAGTGAGACAGGGACCTACGAGCAGTACTTC.

The J gene is TRBJ1-4, the V gene TRBV7-9, with D tentatively TRBD1 (5 bases). The CDR3 has 13 residues. Trimming shortened V by 3 bases and J by 8 bases, and 10 bases separated the two germline ends. CDR1 is SEHNR and CDR2 is FQNEAQ in the germline V gene (reference sequence). The CDR3 region is CASSFLGGEKLFF. The CDR3 DNA sequence: TGTGCCAGCAGCTTTCTGGGGGGGGAAAAACTGTTTTTT.